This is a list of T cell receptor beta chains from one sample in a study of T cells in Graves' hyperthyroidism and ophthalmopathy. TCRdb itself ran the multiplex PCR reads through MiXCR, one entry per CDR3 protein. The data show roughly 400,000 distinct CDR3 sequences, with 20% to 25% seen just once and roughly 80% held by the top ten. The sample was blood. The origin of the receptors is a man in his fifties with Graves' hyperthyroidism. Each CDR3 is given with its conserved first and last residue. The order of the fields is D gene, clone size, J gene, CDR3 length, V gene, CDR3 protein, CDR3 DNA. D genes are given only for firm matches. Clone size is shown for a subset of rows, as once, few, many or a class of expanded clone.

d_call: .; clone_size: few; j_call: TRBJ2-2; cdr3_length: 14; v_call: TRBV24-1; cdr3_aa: CATSRDTYTGELFF; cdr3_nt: TGTGCCACCAGCCGGGACACCTACACCGGGGAGCTGTTTTTT
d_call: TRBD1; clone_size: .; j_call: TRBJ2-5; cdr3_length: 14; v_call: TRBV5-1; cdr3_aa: CASSAGQGAETQYF; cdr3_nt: TGCGCCAGCAGCGCCGGACAGGGAGCGGAGACCCAGTACTTC
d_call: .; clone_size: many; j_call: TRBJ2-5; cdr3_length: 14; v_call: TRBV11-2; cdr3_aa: CASSLDTRAETQYF; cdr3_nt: TGTGCCAGCAGCTTAGATACCAGGGCAGAGACCCAGTACTTC
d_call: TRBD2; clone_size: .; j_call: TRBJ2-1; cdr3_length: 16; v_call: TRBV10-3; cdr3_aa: CASGRYRSGTSTEQFF; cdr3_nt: TGTGCCAGCGGGAGGTATCGTAGCGGGACGTCGACTGAGCAGTTCTTC
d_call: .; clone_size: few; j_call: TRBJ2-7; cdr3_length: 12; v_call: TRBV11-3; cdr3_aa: CASSLTGLEQYF; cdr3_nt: TGTGCCAGCAGCTTAACCGGACTCGAGCAGTACTTC
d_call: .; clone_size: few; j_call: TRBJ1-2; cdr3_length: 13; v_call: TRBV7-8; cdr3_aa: CASSPLLAGGYTF; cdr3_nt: TGTGCCAGCAGCCCCCTGCTAGCGGGGGGCTACACCTTC
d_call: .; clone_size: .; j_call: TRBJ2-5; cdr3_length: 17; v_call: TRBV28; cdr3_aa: CASSLILTVGLTETQYF; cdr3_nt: TGTGCCAGCAGTTTAATTTTAACTGTGGGGCTTACAGAGACCCAGTACTTC
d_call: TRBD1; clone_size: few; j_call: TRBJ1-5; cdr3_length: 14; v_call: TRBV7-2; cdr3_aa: CASSLSRGPQPQHF; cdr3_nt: TGTGCCAGCAGCTTGTCGAGGGGGCCACAGCCCCAGCATTTT
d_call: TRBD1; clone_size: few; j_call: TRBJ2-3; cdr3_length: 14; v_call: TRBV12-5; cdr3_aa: CASGSTGGRDTQYF; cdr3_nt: TGTGCTAGTGGTTCAACAGGGGGCCGGGATACGCAGTATTTT
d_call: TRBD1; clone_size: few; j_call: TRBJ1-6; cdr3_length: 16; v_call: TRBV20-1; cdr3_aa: CSARPTGQGANSPLHF; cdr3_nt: TGCAGTGCTAGACCTACAGGACAGGGGGCTAATTCACCCCTCCACTTT
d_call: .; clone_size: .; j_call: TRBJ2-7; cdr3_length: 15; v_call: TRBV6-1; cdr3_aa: CASSPAGTGFYEQYF; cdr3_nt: TGTGCCAGCAGCCCAGCGGGGACAGGCTTTTACGAGCAGTACTTC
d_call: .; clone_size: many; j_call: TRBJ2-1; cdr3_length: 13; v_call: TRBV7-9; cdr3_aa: CASSSDSYNEQFF; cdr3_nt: TGTGCCAGCAGCTCTGACTCCTACAATGAGCAGTTCTTC
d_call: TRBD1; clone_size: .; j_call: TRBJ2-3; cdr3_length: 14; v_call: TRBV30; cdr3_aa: CARTEGALLDTQYF; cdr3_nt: TGTGCCCGGACCGAGGGGGCTCTATTAGATACGCAGTATTTT
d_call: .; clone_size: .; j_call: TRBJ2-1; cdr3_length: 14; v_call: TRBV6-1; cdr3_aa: CASSDIWRVGEQFF; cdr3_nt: TGTGCCAGCAGTGACATTTGGAGGGTTGGTGAGCAGTTCTTC
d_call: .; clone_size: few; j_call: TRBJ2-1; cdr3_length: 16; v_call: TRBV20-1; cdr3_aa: CSATIRGTRVLNEQFF; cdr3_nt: TGCAGTGCGACGATCCGGGGGACTCGAGTCTTGAATGAGCAGTTCTTC
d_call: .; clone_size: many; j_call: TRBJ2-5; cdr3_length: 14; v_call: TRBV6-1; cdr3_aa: CASREGRSQETQYF; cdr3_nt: TGTGCCAGCAGGGAGGGGAGATCCCAAGAGACCCAGTACTTC
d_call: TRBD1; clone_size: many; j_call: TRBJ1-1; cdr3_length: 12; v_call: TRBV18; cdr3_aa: CASSTGGTEAFF; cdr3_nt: TGTGCCAGCAGTACAGGGGGCACTGAAGCTTTCTTT
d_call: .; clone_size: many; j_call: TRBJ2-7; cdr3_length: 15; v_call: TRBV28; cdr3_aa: CASSLHLGAKYEQYF; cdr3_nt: TGTGCCAGCAGTCTACATCTGGGGGCGAAGTACGAGCAGTACTTC
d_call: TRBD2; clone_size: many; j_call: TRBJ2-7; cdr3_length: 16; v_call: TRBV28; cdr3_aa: CASSLIAGGPFYEQYF; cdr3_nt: TGTGCCAGCAGTTTAATAGCGGGAGGGCCTTTCTACGAGCAGTACTTC
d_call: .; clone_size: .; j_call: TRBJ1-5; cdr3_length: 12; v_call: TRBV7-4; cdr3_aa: CATTPEYRDKHF; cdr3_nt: TGTGCCACCACCCCCGAGTACAGGGACAAGCATTTT
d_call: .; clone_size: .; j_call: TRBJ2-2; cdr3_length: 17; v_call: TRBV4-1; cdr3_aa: CASSPNYGGPNTGELFF; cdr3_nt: TGCGCCAGCAGCCCGAACTACGGCGGACCGAACACCGGGGAGCTGTTTTTT
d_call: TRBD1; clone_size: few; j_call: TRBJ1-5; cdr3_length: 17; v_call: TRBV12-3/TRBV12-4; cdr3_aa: CASSLRLWGQGSWSQHF; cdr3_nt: TGTGCCAGCAGTTTAAGGCTCTGGGGACAGGGGTCCTGGTCCCAGCATTTT
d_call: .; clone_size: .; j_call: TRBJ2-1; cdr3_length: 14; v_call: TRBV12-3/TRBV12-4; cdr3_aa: CASSFLANNNEQFF; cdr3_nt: TGTGCCAGCAGTTTTCTAGCGAATAACAATGAGCAGTTCTTC
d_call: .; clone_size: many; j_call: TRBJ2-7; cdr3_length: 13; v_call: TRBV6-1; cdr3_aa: CASGLRVEYEQYF; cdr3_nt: TGTGCCAGCGGTTTGAGGGTGGAGTACGAGCAGTACTTC
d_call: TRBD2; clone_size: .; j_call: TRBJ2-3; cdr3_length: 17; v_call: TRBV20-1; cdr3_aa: CSARDLLTSGHTDTQYF; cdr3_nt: TGCAGTGCTAGAGACCTACTGACTAGCGGCCACACAGATACGCAGTATTTT